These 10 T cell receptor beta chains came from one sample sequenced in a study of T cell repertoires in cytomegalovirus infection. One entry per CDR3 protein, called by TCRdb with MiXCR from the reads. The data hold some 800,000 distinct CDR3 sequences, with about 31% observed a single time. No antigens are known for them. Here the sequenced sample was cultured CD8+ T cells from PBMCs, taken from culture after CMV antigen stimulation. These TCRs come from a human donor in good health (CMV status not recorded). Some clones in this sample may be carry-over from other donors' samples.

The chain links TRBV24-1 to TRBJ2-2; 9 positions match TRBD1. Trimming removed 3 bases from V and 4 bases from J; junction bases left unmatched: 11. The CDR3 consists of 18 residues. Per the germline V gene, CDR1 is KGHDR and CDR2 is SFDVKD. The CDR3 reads CATSDPTGGYRSTGELFF. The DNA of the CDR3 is TGTGCCACCAGTGATCCGACAGGGGGGTACAGGAGCACCGGGGAGCTGTTTTTT.

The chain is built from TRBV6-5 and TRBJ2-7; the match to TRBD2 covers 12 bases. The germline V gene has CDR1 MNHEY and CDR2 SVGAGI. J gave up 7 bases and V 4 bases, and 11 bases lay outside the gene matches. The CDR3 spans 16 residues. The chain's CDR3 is CASSCLLAGGPGEQYF. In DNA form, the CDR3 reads TGTGCCAGCAGTTGTCTACTAGCGGGGGGCCCTGGGGAGCAGTACTTC.

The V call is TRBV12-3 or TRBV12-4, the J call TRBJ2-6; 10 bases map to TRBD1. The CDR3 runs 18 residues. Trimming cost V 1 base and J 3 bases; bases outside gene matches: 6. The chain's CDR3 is CASSLGRGTGDGANVLTF. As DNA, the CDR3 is TGTGCCAGCAGTTTAGGACGAGGGACAGGGGATGGGGCCAACGTCCTGACTTTC.

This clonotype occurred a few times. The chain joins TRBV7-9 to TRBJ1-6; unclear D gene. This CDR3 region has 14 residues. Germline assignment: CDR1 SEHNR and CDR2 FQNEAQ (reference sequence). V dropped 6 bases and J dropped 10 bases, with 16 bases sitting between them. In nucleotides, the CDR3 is TGTGCCAGCAGTTCCATTACTAGGCGGTCACCCCTCCACTTT. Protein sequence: CASSSITRRSPLHF.

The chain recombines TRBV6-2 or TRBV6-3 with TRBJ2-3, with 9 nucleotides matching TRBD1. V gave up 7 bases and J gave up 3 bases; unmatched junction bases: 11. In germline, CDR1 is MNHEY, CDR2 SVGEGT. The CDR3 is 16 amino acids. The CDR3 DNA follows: TGTGCCAGCAATCCCCCCCCGGGACAGGGAACAGATACGCAGTATTTT. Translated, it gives CASNPPPGQGTDTQYF.

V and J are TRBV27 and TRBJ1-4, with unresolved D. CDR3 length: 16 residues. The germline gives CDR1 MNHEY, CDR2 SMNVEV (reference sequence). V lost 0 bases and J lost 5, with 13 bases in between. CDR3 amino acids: CASSLSPWRGNEKLFF. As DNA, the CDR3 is TGTGCCAGCAGTTTATCCCCTTGGCGTGGGAATGAAAAACTGTTTTTT.

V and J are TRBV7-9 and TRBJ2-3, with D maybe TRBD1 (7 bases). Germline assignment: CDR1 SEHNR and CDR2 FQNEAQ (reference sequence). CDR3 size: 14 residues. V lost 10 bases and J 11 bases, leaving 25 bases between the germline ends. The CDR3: CANSGTAQKAGQYF. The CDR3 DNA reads TGTGCCAACTCCGGGACAGCACAGAAAGCGGGGCAGTATTTT.

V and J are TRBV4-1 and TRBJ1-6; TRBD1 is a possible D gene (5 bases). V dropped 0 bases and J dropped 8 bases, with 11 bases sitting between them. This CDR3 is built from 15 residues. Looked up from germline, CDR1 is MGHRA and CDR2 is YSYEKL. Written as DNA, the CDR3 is TGCGCCAGCAGCCAAGACCAGGGCGATGATTCACCCCTCCACTTT. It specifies CASSQDQGDDSPLHF.

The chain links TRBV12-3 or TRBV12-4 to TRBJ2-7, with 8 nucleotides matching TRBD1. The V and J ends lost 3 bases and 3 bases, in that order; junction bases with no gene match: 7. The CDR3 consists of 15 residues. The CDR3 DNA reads TGTGCCAGCAGTTTCCAGGGGGCAGGGGACTACGAGCAGTACGTC. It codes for CASSFQGAGDYEQYV.

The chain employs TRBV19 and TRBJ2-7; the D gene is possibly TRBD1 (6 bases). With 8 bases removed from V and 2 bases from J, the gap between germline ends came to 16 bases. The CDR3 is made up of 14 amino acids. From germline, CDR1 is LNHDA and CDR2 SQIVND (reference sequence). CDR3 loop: CASLSDSQTYEQYV. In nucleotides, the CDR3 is TGTGCCAGTCTTTCGGACAGCCAAACCTACGAGCAGTACGTC.